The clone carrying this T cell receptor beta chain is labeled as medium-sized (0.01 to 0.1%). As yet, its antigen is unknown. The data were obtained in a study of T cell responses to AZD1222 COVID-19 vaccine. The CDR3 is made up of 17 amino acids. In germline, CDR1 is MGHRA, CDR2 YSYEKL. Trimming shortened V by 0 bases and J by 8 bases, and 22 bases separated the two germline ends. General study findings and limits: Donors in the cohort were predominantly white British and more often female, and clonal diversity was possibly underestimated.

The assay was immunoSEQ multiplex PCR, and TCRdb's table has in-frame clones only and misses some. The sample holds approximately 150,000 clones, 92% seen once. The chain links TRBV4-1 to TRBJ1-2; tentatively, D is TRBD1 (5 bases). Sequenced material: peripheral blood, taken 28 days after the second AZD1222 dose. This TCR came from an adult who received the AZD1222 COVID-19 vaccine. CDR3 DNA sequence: TGCGCCAGCAGCCAAGAAGCCCAAAGCAGGGAGGCGAGGGGCTACACCTTC. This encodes CASSQEAQSREARGYTF.